Below are 30 T cell receptor beta chains sequenced from a single sample in a study of molecular identifiers for immune sequencing clone quantification. Using its own MiXCR run on the PCR reads, TCRdb lists one record per CDR3 protein. The top ten clones hold 0.7% to 0.9% of a sample with around 460,000 distinct CDR3 sequences, 25% of them seen once. Sequenced sample: naive CD8+ T cells from blood, with Jurkat cell RNA spiked in. Documented subset: FACS-sorted CD8+CD4-CCR7+CD45RA+ naive T cells. All receptors derive from a human donor in good health. Some libraries in this study had Jurkat cell RNA spiked in.

As for this clonotype: Lacking the conserved final phenylalanine or tryptophan, this CDR3 likely reflects a read error. The genes are TRBV3-1 and TRBJ1-2; no reliable D call. From germline, CDR1 is LGHDT and CDR2 YNNKEL (reference sequence). The CDR3 consists of 14 residues. V was clipped by 4 bases and J by 4 bases, with 13 bases between them. CDR3 nucleotides: TGTGCCAGCAGCCCCTGGACGAAAACCTATGGCTACACCTCC. Encoded protein: CASSPWTKTYGYTS.

The chain employs TRBV5-5 and TRBJ2-7; D might be TRBD1 or TRBD2, each matching 5 bases. The CDR3 covers 13 residues. Trimming cost V 3 bases and J 7 bases, with 14 bases left between them. Looked up from germline, CDR1 is SGHKS and CDR2 is YYEKEE (reference sequence). Here the CDR3 reads CASSSPGPTEQYF. DNA of the CDR3: TGTGCCAGCAGCTCACCGGGGCCAACAGAGCAGTACTTC.

In this sample, this clonotype turned up many times. The V gene is TRBV6-5, the J gene TRBJ1-5; the D gene is possibly TRBD1 (5 bases). The length of the CDR3 is 14 residues. Trimming left V 10 bases short and J 0 bases short, with 13 bases between. Germline lookup yields CDR1 MNHEY and CDR2 SVGAGI. The CDR3 bases are TGTGCCACCAACCAGGGTTTTAGCAATCAGCCCCAGCATTTT. This codes for CATNQGFSNQPQHF.

This clonotype was observed at least ten times. V is TRBV12-3 or TRBV12-4 and J is TRBJ2-1; D is possibly TRBD1 or TRBD2 (6 bases each). The CDR3 contains 14 residues. Trimming pared 5 bases from V and 9 bases from J, leaving 17 bases between. The DNA for the CDR3 is TGTGCCAGCAGTCGCGGGACACCCTCCGGTGAGCAGTTCTTC. The encoded protein is CASSRGTPSGEQFF.

This clonotype showed up just a few times. The rearrangement uses TRBV6-2 or TRBV6-3 and TRBJ2-5, with a tentative D call TRBD1 (5 bases). CDR1 is MNHEY and CDR2 is SVGEGT in the germline V gene. CDR3 length: 14 residues. Trimming cost V 5 bases and J 5 bases, with 15 bases left between them. The CDR3 region is CASSPDTRLETQYF. In DNA form, the CDR3 reads TGTGCCAGCAGTCCGGACACCAGGTTGGAGACCCAGTACTTC.

The table lists this clonotype with a few counts. The V call is TRBV14, the J call TRBJ1-2; D ambiguous. The CDR3 runs 13 residues. Germline V lookup: CDR1 SGHDN, CDR2 FVKESK. Trimming removed 4 bases at V and 5 bases at J, with 11 bases between. CDR3: CASSPFEWYGYTF. DNA for the CDR3: TGTGCCAGCAGCCCGTTTGAGTGGTATGGCTACACCTTC.

This chain links TRBV6-2 or TRBV6-3 with TRBJ2-7; D gene uncertain. The germline V and J ends were trimmed by 3 bases and 4 bases, with 13 bases remaining between them. Germline V gene data show CDR1 as MNHEY and CDR2 as SVGEGT. The CDR3 loop spans 14 amino acids. The CDR3 sequence: CASSYSDYEYEQYF. The CDR3 bases are TGTGCCAGCAGTTATTCGGATTACGAGTACGAGCAGTACTTC.

This clonotype was counted many times. The gene calls are TRBV30 and TRBJ2-3; D might be TRBD2 (5 bases). Trimming took off 6 bases at V and 6 bases at J, with 13 bases between the two ends. The CDR3 length is 12 residues. The V gene's germline CDR1 is GTSNPN and CDR2 SVGIG (reference sequence). CDR3 coding DNA: TGTGCCTGCTTAGACTATGTGGATACGCAGTATTTT. As protein: CACLDYVDTQYF.

This chain uses TRBV6-2 or TRBV6-3 with TRBJ2-1, with D possibly TRBD2 on 6 matching bases. This CDR3 contains 17 residues. With 2 bases removed from V and 4 bases from J, the gap between germline ends came to 18 bases. Germline V gives CDR1 MNHEY, CDR2 SVGEGT. The CDR3 sequence: CASSYHPGRGLYNEQFF. The CDR3 bases are TGTGCCAGCAGTTACCACCCCGGACGGGGGTTGTACAATGAGCAGTTCTTC.

This clonotype was detected many times. The chain uses TRBV11-2 and TRBJ2-1, with D possibly matching TRBD2 (5 bases). Germline V CDR1 and CDR2: SGHAT, FQNNGV. This CDR3 has 14 residues. The V gene lost 3 bases and the J gene lost 10 bases, with 16 bases spanning the gap. In DNA, the CDR3 is TGTGCCAGCAGCTTTGGTCCCGCCGAGGGAGAGCAGTTCTTC. Translation gives CASSFGPAEGEQFF.

V is TRBV19 and J is TRBJ1-5; the D is unclear. CDR3 size: 14 residues. CDR1 is LNHDA, CDR2 SQIVND, per germline (reference sequence). V lost 5 bases to trimming and J lost 0 bases, with 8 bases between them. CDR3 sequence: CASSYYGSNQPQHF. The CDR3 DNA reads as TGTGCCAGTAGTTATTACGGTAGCAATCAGCCCCAGCATTTT.

The chain has TRBV5-1 and TRBJ2-2, with 8 bases aligning to TRBD2. The J segment lost 5 bases and the V segment lost 1 base, leaving 4 bases of the junction unmatched. The CDR3 totals 15 residues. The V gene's germline CDR1 is SGHRS and CDR2 YFSETQ. CDR3: CASSLRAGGTGELFF. CDR3 DNA sequence: TGCGCCAGCAGCTTGAGGGCGGGAGGAACCGGGGAGCTGTTTTTT.

This clonotype has just a few counts. The V and J genes are TRBV23-1 and TRBJ2-1, with 9 positions matching TRBD2. TRBV23-1 is identified as an open reading frame with a role that is uncertain. V lost 3 bases, J lost 8 bases, and 17 bases stayed unmatched. This CDR3 comprises 18 residues. CDR3 sequence: CASSHLVASGDLSDEQFF. The CDR3 coding sequence is TGCGCCAGCAGTCACCTCGTGGCTAGCGGGGACCTGTCGGATGAGCAGTTCTTC.

This clonotype has more than one count but fewer than ten. V gene TRBV2 combines with J gene TRBJ1-1; possibly TRBD1 for D (6 bases). Germline CDR1 and CDR2: SNHLY and FYNNEI. This CDR3 spans 13 amino acids. V lost 6 bases and J 2 bases, leaving 10 bases between the germline ends. The CDR3 DNA reads as TGTGCCAGCAGGGAGGACAGTAACACTGAAGCTTTCTTT. Its protein product is CASREDSNTEAFF.

A remark on this clonotype: Compared with germline, one end of the junction differs, possibly owing to a read error. The chain joins TRBV27 to TRBJ2-5; D call uncertain. The CDR3 spans 14 residues. Germline assignment: CDR1 MNHEY and CDR2 SMNVEV (reference sequence). The CDR3 loop is CASKRTSRQEPQYF. In nucleotides, the CDR3 is TGTGCCAGCAAAAGGACCTCCCGACAAGAGCCCCAGTACTTC.

This clonotype was seen at least ten times. Sequence at one end of the junction differs from germline and may be a read error. The V call is TRBV6-1, the J call TRBJ2-5; D might be TRBD1 (6 bases). Germline-derived CDR1 and CDR2 are MNHNS and SASEGT. The length of the CDR3 is 14 residues. The CDR3 nucleotides read TGTGCCAGCAGTGCCTGGACAGAACAAGAGAGCCAGTACTTC. It specifies CASSAWTEQESQYF.

This clonotype was seen a handful of times. The V call is TRBV7-9, the J call TRBJ2-5, with TRBD2 matching over 8 bases. The junction had 3 bases not matched to a gene; V was cut back by 1 base and J by 2 bases. Germline CDR1 reads SEHNR; CDR2 reads FQNEAQ (reference sequence). The length of the CDR3 is 15 residues. CDR3 amino acids: CASSLVRGGQETQYF. The CDR3 region has the DNA TGTGCCAGCAGCTTAGTGCGCGGGGGGCAAGAGACCCAGTACTTC.

The V call is TRBV14, the J call TRBJ2-1, with TRBD2 matching over 7 bases. V shed 4 bases and J 14 bases; nucleotides not matched to a gene: 14. The CDR3 sequence is 14 residues long. Germline-derived CDR1 and CDR2 are SGHDN and FVKESK. The CDR3 here is CASSPGLGLRSEFF. The CDR3, as DNA: TGTGCCAGCAGCCCCGGACTAGGTTTGCGTTCGGAGTTCTTC.

Points on this clonotype: A single base separates this from a much larger clone, so it may be a read error. The chain employs TRBV5-1 and TRBJ2-7; D is possibly TRBD1 (6 bases). V gave up 4 bases and J gave up 3 bases, with 14 bases separating them. This CDR3 spans 14 amino acids. Germline CDR1 reads SGHRS; CDR2 reads YFSETQ. The CDR3 region is CASSTTGGIYEQYF. The DNA for the CDR3 is TGCGCCAGCAGCACCACTGGGGGCATCTACGAGCAGTACTTC.

This sequence joins TRBV7-9 and TRBJ2-7; D possibly corresponds to TRBD1 (5 bases). Germline CDR1 and CDR2: SEHNR and FQNEAQ (reference sequence). Trimming left V 4 bases short and J 0 bases short, with 13 bases between. This CDR3 has 15 residues. The CDR3 sequence is CASSWGGSSSYEQYF. In DNA form, the CDR3 reads TGTGCCAGCAGCTGGGGCGGATCGAGCTCCTACGAGCAGTACTTC.

The chain recombines TRBV10-1 with TRBJ2-7; D is ambiguous. The CDR3 is 13 residues long. V lost 0 bases to trimming and J lost 5 bases, with 8 bases between them. Looked up from germline, CDR1 is WNHNN and CDR2 is SYGVQD (reference sequence). The CDR3 is CASSESGFDEQYF. As DNA, the CDR3 is TGCGCCAGCAGTGAGTCCGGGTTCGACGAGCAGTACTTC.

Only a few counts were recorded for this clonotype. The DNA for the CDR3 is TGCGCCAGCAGCCCCGGTGGGGGGGCAATCTACGAGCAGTACTTC. Protein product: CASSPGGGAIYEQYF. The chain carries TRBV5-1 and TRBJ2-7; perhaps TRBD2 as D (7 bases). Between the trimmed V and J ends, which lost 4 bases and 3 bases, there was a span of 17 bases. Germline V lookup: CDR1 SGHRS, CDR2 YFSETQ. The CDR3 has 15 residues.

This clonotype has ten or more counts. The J gene is TRBJ1-5, the V gene TRBV7-2, with TRBD1 identical over 7 bases. The CDR3 has 15 residues. The germline gives CDR1 SGHTA, CDR2 FQGNSA. The V segment lost 8 bases and the J segment 1 base; nucleotides outside the gene matches: 8. CDR3 protein: CASRPGQSSNQPQHF. In nucleotides, the CDR3 is TGTGCCAGCCGTCCGGGACAGTCAAGCAATCAGCCCCAGCATTTT. The full variable domain, rest sourced from reference TRBV7-2 and TRBJ1-5, is GAGVSQSPSNKVTEKGKDVELRCDPISGHTALYWYRQSLGQGLEFLIYFQGNSAPDKSGLPSDRFSAERTGGSVSTLTIQRTQQEDSAVYLCASRPGQSSNQPQHFGDGTRLSIL.

This clonotype has at least ten counts. J is TRBJ1-3 and V is TRBV12-3 or TRBV12-4; 7 positions agree with TRBD1. CDR3 length: 14 residues. The V gene end was trimmed by 6 bases and the J gene end by 3 bases; junction bases not matched to a gene: 5. This CDR3 is CASSATGSGNTIYF. The CDR3 coding sequence is TGTGCCAGCAGCGCGACAGGGAGTGGAAACACCATATATTTT.

Many counts were recorded for this clonotype. The chain has TRBV7-9 and TRBJ1-1; D is unclear. The CDR3 has 16 residues. V gave up 4 bases and J gave up 2 bases, with 17 bases separating them. CDR1 is SEHNR and CDR2 is FQNEAQ in the germline V gene (reference sequence). CDR3 loop: CASSSEVWAANTEAFF. The CDR3 coding sequence is TGTGCCAGCAGCTCAGAGGTCTGGGCTGCAAACACTGAAGCTTTCTTT. The full variable domain, with the rest looked up from reference TRBV7-9 and TRBJ1-1, is DTGVSQNPRHKITKRGQNVTFRCDPISEHNRLYWYRQTLGQGPEFLTYFQNEAQLEKSRLLSDRFSAERPKGSFSTLEIQRTEQGDSAMYLCASSSEVWAANTEAFFGQGTRLTVV.

For this clonotype: The junction does not match germline at one end; this may be a read error. CDR3: CASGLLTATQYF. CDR3 nucleotide sequence: TGTGCCAGCGGCTTACTAACAGCTACGCAGTATTTT. V is TRBV7-6 and J is TRBJ2-3; D is ambiguous. The CDR3 runs to 12 residues. Germline V gene lookup returns CDR1 SGHVS and CDR2 FNYEAQ.

Ten or more counts support this clonotype. The chain has TRBV11-2 and TRBJ1-2; 8 nucleotides agree with TRBD1. CDR3 length: 15 amino acids. The germline V gene has CDR1 SGHAT and CDR2 FQNNGV. After removal of 4 bases from V and 6 bases from J, the junction contained 10 bases not matched to a gene. As DNA, the CDR3 is TGTGCCAGCAGCTACTACTCGGACAGGGACCATGGCTACACCTTC. This translates into CASSYYSDRDHGYTF.

This clonotype occurred once. The chain has TRBV2 and TRBJ2-1, with TRBD1 identical over 7 bases. The CDR3 spans 15 residues. Germline values: CDR1 SNHLY, CDR2 FYNNEI. V was clipped by 0 bases and J by 3 bases; unmatched bases: 2. This chain's CDR3 is CASSEAGTDYNEQFF. The CDR3 region has the DNA TGTGCCAGCAGTGAAGCAGGGACAGACTACAATGAGCAGTTCTTC.

This clonotype has more than one count but fewer than ten. The chain employs TRBV6-5 and TRBJ2-7, with 11 bases identical to TRBD2. V trimming: 6 bases; J trimming: 8 bases; junction bases outside the gene matches: 6. CDR3 size: 13 residues. Germline V gene lookup returns CDR1 MNHEY and CDR2 SVGAGI. CDR3: CASRSTSGSKQYF. The CDR3 DNA reads TGTGCCAGCAGATCTACTAGCGGGAGTAAGCAGTACTTC.

This chain links TRBV2 with TRBJ1-3, with D unclear. With 6 bases removed from V and 0 bases from J, the gap between germline ends came to 9 bases. Germline V gives CDR1 SNHLY, CDR2 FYNNEI. This CDR3 comprises 14 residues. Here the CDR3 DNA reads TGTGCCAGCAGGTCAGACTACTCTGGAAACACCATATATTTT. Amino acid sequence: CASRSDYSGNTIYF.